The clone carrying this TCR beta chain was observed a few times. The CDR3 length is 14 residues. J was trimmed by 3 bases and V by 3 bases; bases with no gene match: 1. The germline CDR1 and CDR2 sequences are SNHLY and FYNNEI. This entry comes from a study of T cells in Graves' hyperthyroidism and ophthalmopathy. Study background: Blood from the periphery was taken at initial diagnosis, before any treatment.

Disease duration under 2 months; hyperthyroidism patients were aged 18 to 65. RNA transcripts yielded amplified TCR beta CDR3 regions. The HTBI primer set was used in a first-round RT-PCR of the TCR CDR3. TCRdb called the multiplex PCR reads again in MiXCR, with one record for every CDR3 protein. The sample includes more than 500,000 distinct CDR3 sequences, 15% to 20% of them seen just once. This clonotype was sampled from a woman aged 30 to 39 with Graves' hyperthyroidism. The genes are TRBV2 and TRBJ2-2; 7 nucleotides agree with TRBD2. Sequenced: blood. The chain's CDR3 is CASSEGLHTGELFF. Here the CDR3 DNA reads TGTGCCAGCAGTGAGGGACTACACACCGGGGAGCTGTTTTTT.